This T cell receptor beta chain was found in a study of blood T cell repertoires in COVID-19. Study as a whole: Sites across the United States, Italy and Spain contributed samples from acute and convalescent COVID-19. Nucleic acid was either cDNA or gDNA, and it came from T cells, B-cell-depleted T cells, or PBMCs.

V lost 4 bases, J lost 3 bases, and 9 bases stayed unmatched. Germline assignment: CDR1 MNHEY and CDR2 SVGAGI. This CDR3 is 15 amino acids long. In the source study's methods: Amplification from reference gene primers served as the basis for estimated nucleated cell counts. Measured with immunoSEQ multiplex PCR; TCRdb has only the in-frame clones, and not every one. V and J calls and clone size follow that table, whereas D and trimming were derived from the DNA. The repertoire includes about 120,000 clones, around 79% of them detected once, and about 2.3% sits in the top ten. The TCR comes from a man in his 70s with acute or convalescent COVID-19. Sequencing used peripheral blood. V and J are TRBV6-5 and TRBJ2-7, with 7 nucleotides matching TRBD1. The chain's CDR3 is CASSSDRVGSYEQYF. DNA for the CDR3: TGTGCCAGCAGTTCCGACAGGGTAGGCAGCTACGAGCAGTACTTC.